This TCR beta chain is drawn from a study of blood T cell repertoires in COVID-19 (TCRdb year 2020). Describing the broader study: Collaborator samples came from the United States, Italy and Spain and covered acute and convalescent phases of COVID-19. The prospective study material was composed of cDNA or gDNA derived from T cells, B-cell-depleted T cells, or PBMCs. Subjects who had been exposed to COVID-19, were actively infected with it, or had recovered from it provided the deeply sampled blood TCRbeta repertoires that made up the dataset. A freely available public database, intended as a resource for researchers studying the immune response to SARS-CoV-2, is where the repertoires were released. The samples were drawn from two sources: the first 160 participants of the ongoing ImmuneRACE study, and 1,000 to 1,500 subjects contributed by 6 global collaborators. Nearly every sample came with metadata listing a de-identified subject ID, COVID-19 status, age in years and sex. Where HLA class I and class II types were available, the types were taken from metadata supplied by the sample provider, not from assay-based typing. What the study reported, not specific to this receptor: How much clinical and demographic metadata was included differed by source and by participant, and the metadata was provided uncurated.

Remarks on this clone: Its recognized antigen is unknown. No clone much larger than this one lies a single base away; base qualities are absent.

In Seattle, one collaborating source enrolled patients while the infection was active and tracked those patients longitudinally over the course of disease. Whole blood was collected in K2EDTA tubes by collaborating institutions according to the institutions' own protocols. For TCRbeta analysis, collaborators shipped samples as frozen whole blood, isolated PBMCs, or DNA extracted from either of those sample types. The junction shows trimming of 7 bases on V and 10 bases on J, plus 11 bases between the germline ends. From the cysteine up to the phenylalanine, the CDR3 has a length of 11 residues. The entry retains the CDR3 DNA only, 33 bases that are in frame from base 1. Via the germline V gene, CDR1 is MNHEY and CDR2 SVGAGI. The immunoSEQ Assay, a bias-controlled multiplex PCR, was used to amplify TCRbeta CDR3 regions from genomic DNA. The paper's data handling went like this. Within the assay, amplification of reference gene primers was used to estimate how many nucleated cells each sample contained. To quantify the absolute abundance of each unique TCRbeta CDR3 rearrangement, sequence reads were collapsed and filtered. For each sample, productive Simpson clonality was calculated as the square root of Simpson's diversity index across productive rearrangements. TCRdb holds this immuneACCESS table with in-frame rearrangements only. Some clones are missing; in checked studies, unresolved V genes explain under half, and the rest has no known cause. Clone size and the V and J calls come from that table; the DNA yielded D and trimming. The sample contains 250,000 to 300,000 clones, 70% to 90% of them found a single time. 6.3% of the sample lies in the top ten.

Sequencing input: peripheral blood. This clonotype originated in a woman between 45 and 60 years old with COVID-19, enrolled during active disease. Recombination connected TRBV6-5 to TRBJ2-1; the D gene lacks a confident call. The sequenced DNA is TGTGCCAGCACCGCCCTTCTAGAGCAGTTCTTC. It codes for CASTALLEQFF.